This T cell receptor beta chain was captured in a study of cytomegalovirus exposure and HLA in healthy donors. The length of the CDR3 is 12 residues. The PCR contained 60 Vbeta and 13 Jbeta primers. Assay: immunoSEQ multiplex PCR; the TCRdb copy retains only in-frame clones and omits some. Of some 140,000 clones listed, just under 80% were seen once; the top ten hold 4% to 5.5%. This clonotype was sampled from a man aged 25-40 years in good health. Material for sequencing was PBMCs. V and J are TRBV12-2 and TRBJ2-7; TRBD2, the table's D call, was not compared with the DNA. TRBV12-2 is deemed a pseudogene. This CDR3 is CATKPPGYEQYF. CDR3 coding DNA: TGTGCAACAAAGCCCCCCGGCTACGAGCAGTACTTC.